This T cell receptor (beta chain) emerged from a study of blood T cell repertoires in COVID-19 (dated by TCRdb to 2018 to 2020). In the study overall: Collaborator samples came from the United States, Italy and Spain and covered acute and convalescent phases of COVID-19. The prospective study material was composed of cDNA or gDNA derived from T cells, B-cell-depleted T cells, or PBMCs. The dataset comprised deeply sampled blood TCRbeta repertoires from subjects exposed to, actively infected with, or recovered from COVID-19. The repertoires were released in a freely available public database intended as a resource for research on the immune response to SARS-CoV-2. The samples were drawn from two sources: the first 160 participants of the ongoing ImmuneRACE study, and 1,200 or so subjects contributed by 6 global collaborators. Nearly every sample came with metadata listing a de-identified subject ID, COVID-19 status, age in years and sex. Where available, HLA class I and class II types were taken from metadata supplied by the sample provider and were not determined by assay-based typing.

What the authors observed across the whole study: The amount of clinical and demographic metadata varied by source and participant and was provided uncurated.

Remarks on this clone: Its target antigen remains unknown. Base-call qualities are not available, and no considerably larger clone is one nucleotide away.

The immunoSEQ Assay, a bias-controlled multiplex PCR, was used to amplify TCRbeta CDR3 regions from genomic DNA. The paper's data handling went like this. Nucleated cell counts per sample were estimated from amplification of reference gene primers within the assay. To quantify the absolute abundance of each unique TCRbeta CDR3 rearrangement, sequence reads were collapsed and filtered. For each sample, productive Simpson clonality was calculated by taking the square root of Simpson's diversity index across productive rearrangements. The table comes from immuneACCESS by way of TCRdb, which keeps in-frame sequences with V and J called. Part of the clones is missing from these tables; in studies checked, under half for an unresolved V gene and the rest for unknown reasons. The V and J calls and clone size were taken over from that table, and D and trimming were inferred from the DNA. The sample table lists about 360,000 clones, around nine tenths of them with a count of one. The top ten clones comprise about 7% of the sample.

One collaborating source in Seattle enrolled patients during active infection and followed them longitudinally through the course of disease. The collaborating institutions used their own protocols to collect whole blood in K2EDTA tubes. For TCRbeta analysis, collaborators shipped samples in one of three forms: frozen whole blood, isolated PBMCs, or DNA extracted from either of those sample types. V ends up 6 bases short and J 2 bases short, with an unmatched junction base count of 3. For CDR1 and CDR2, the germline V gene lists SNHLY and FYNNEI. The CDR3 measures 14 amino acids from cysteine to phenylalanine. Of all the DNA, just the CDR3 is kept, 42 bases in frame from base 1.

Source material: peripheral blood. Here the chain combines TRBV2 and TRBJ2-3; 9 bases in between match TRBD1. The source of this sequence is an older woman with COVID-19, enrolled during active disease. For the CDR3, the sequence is CASRTGGDTDTQYF. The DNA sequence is TGTGCCAGCAGGACAGGGGGAGACACAGATACGCAGTATTTT.